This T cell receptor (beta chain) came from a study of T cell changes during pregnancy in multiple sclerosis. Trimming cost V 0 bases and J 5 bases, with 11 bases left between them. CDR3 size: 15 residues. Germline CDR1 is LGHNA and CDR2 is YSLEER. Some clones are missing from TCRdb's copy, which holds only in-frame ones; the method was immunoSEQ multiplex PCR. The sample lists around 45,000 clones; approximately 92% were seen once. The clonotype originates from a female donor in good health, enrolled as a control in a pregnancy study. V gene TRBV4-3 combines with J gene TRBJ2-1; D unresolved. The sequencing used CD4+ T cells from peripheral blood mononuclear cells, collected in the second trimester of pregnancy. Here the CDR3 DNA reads TGCGCCAGCAGCCAAGAAGCTAACCGGGACAATGAGCAGTTCTTC. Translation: CASSQEANRDNEQFF.